These 14 T cell receptor beta chains share one sample of origin, sequenced in a study of cytomegalovirus exposure and HLA in healthy donors. With 60 Vbeta and 13 Jbeta primers, the PCR was carried out. Repertoires were generated with immunoSEQ multiplex PCR, while TCRdb's copy carries only in-frame clones and drops some. This sample contains around 100,000 clones. What was sequenced was PBMCs. These receptors all stem from a man aged 50 to 60 in good health and CMV-seronegative.

The gene calls are TRBV2 and TRBJ2-1; TRBD2 is a possible D gene (5 bases). Germline V gene lookup returns CDR1 SNHLY and CDR2 FYNNEI. Trimming left V 4 bases short and J 7 bases short, with 20 bases between. The CDR3 is 16 residues long. The CDR3 protein is CASSVSITLGGNEQFF. The CDR3 nucleotides are TGTGCCAGCAGTGTTTCTATAACGCTTGGAGGTAATGAGCAGTTCTTC. The whole variable domain, remainder taken from reference TRBV2 and TRBJ2-1, is EPEVTQTPSHQVTQMGQEVILRCVPISNHLYFYWYRQILGQKVEFLVSFYNNEISEKSEIFDDQFSVERPDGSNFTLKIRSTKLEDSAMYFCASSVSITLGGNEQFFGPGTRLTVL.

The V and J genes are TRBV29-1 and TRBJ2-3; TRBD2 matches 9 bases. The V and J ends lost 4 bases and 2 bases, in that order; junction bases with no gene match: 7. Germline V gene sequence: CDR1 SQVTM, CDR2 ANQGSEA. CDR3 length: 15 residues. This CDR3 reads CSVVAAGGNTDTQYF. DNA of the CDR3: TGCAGCGTTGTGGCTGCGGGGGGGAACACAGATACGCAGTATTTT.

The chain carries TRBV18 and TRBJ1-1; tentatively, D is TRBD1 (6 bases). In germline, CDR1 is KGHSH, CDR2 LQKENI. CDR3 length: 17 residues. V lost 0 bases, J lost 6 bases, and 20 bases lay in between. The CDR3 here is CASSPPQGLSGNAEAFF. The CDR3 DNA is TGTGCCAGCTCACCACCCCAGGGGCTGTCCGGAAACGCTGAAGCTTTCTTT.

This sequence joins TRBV6-1 and TRBJ2-7; D is undetermined. The V end lost 3 bases, the J end lost 9 bases, and 6 bases lay between the germline ends. The CDR3 runs to 10 residues. The germline gives CDR1 MNHNS, CDR2 SASEGT. The CDR3 loop is CASSDFWQYF. The CDR3 nucleotides are TGTGCCAGCAGTGACTTTTGGCAGTACTTC.

This rearrangement joins TRBV6-5 to TRBJ1-2; 7 nucleotides match TRBD1. The CDR3 extends over 12 amino acids. J lost 7 bases, V lost 5 bases, and 4 bases had no gene match. Germline V lookup: CDR1 MNHEY, CDR2 SVGAGI. The CDR3 DNA reads as TGTGCCAGCAGTCTAGGGGGCGGTGGCTACACCTTC. Translation gives CASSLGGGGYTF.

A word on this clone: At one boundary the junction diverges from the germline segment, which might be a read error. The J gene is TRBJ1-5, the V gene TRBV6-1, with D tentatively TRBD1 (6 bases). This CDR3 region has 16 residues. The germline V gene encodes CDR1 MNHNS and CDR2 SASEGT. DNA for the CDR3: TGTGCCAGCCGTGAGGGGGGGGGAGCACAAGATCAGCCCCAGCATTTT. Amino acid sequence: CASREGGGAQDQPQHF.

The chain links TRBV7-9 to TRBJ1-4, with D maybe TRBD1 (5 bases). The V end lost 5 bases, the J end lost 5 bases, and 18 bases lay between the germline ends. The CDR3 is 16 residues long. CDR1 is SEHNR and CDR2 is FQNEAQ in the germline V gene (reference sequence). Here the CDR3 DNA reads TGTGCCAGCAGCCCTAAGGGGTCAGTTTCCAATGAAAAACTGTTTTTT. Translation gives CASSPKGSVSNEKLFF. Using reference TRBV7-9 and TRBJ1-4 for the parts outside the CDR3, the full variable domain is DTGVSQNPRHKITKRGQNVTFRCDPISEHNRLYWYRQTLGQGPEFLTYFQNEAQLEKSRLLSDRFSAERPKGSFSTLEIQRTEQGDSAMYLCASSPKGSVSNEKLFFGSGTQLSVL.

The chain couples TRBV19 to TRBJ2-7; D may be TRBD1 (5 bases). Germline loops: CDR1 LNHDA, CDR2 SQIVND (reference sequence). The CDR3 totals 13 residues. The V end was cut by 2 bases, the J end by 5 bases, with 10 bases between. The CDR3 bases are TGTGCCAGTAGTATATCAGGGTTTAACGAGCAGTACTTC. This translates into CASSISGFNEQYF.

The rearrangement joins TRBV7-2 to TRBJ1-2; 10 bases fit TRBD1. The germline V gene encodes CDR1 SGHTA and CDR2 FQGNSA. The CDR3 extends over 13 amino acids. With V trimmed by 10 bases and J by 5 bases, 7 bases remained unmatched. CDR3 coding DNA: TGTGCCACCAGTCGGGGACAGGGGTATGGCTACACCTTC. As protein: CATSRGQGYGYTF.

This chain links TRBV9 with TRBJ2-7; unclear D gene. This CDR3 spans 13 amino acids. V dropped 3 bases and J dropped 2 bases, with 9 bases sitting between them. Germline CDR1 SGDLS, CDR2 YYNGEE. The DNA of the CDR3 is TGTGCCAGCAGCGGAACAGCACCCTACGAGCAGTACTTC. Encoded protein: CASSGTAPYEQYF.

This chain uses TRBV7-2 with TRBJ1-1, with TRBD1 matching 8 bases. Germline trimming cut 4 bases from V and 6 bases from J; bases unmatched to any gene: 7. From germline, CDR1 is SGHTA and CDR2 FQGNSA. The CDR3 is 14 residues long. The CDR3 DNA reads TGTGCCAGCAGCTCGGACAGGGTCATCGCTGAAGCTTTCTTT. Its translation is CASSSDRVIAEAFF.

The chain joins TRBV29-1 to TRBJ1-4; weak D call: TRBD1 (5 bases). Trimming pared 0 bases from V and 5 bases from J, leaving 10 bases between. The CDR3 contains 14 residues. Germline V CDR1 and CDR2: SQVTM, ANQGSEA. CDR3 DNA sequence: TGCAGCGTTGAAGAGTTAGGGGCGAATGAAAAACTGTTTTTT. As protein: CSVEELGANEKLFF.

The rearrangement uses TRBV19 and TRBJ1-1; 8 bases are shared with TRBD1. The CDR3 totals 15 residues. The junction had 6 bases not matched to a gene; V was cut back by 4 bases and J by 2 bases. CDR1 LNHDA and CDR2 SQIVND come from the germline V gene (reference sequence). CDR3 region: CASSTRDRINTEAFF. The DNA of the CDR3 is TGTGCCAGTAGTACCAGGGACAGGATTAACACTGAAGCTTTCTTT.

J is TRBJ2-2 and V is TRBV18; D remains ambiguous. Germline CDR1 is KGHSH and CDR2 is LQKENI. With 3 bases removed from V and 4 bases from J, the gap between germline ends came to 9 bases. This CDR3 is built from 14 residues. CDR3 sequence (DNA): TGTGCCAGCTCACCCCCCTCCGTCACCGGGGAGCTGTTTTTT. Translation gives CASSPPSVTGELFF.